Below are 18 T cell receptor beta chains sequenced from a single sample in a study of response to subunit inactivated influenza vaccine. TCRdb re-derived calls from the RT-PCR reads in MiXCR, one entry per CDR3 protein. Counted here are more than 400,000 distinct CDR3 sequences, 9.5% to 13% occurring once; the ten biggest clones make up about 12%. The sequencing used PBMCs from blood, collected about 6 weeks after vaccination. The source is a man aged 45-65 years who received an inactivated influenza vaccine.

This clonotype was counted many times. The rearrangement uses TRBV5-1 and TRBJ2-5; the match to TRBD2 covers 7 bases. The CDR3 has 13 residues. Germline-derived CDR1 and CDR2 are SGHRS and YFSETQ. Trimming took 4 bases from V and 8 from J; bases not matched to a gene: 8. As DNA, the CDR3 is TGCGCCAGCAGCCGGAGAGGGGAGGGTACCCAGTACTTC. Translated, it gives CASSRRGEGTQYF.

The gene calls are TRBV12-3 or TRBV12-4 and TRBJ1-2; 7 bases map to TRBD1. Losses at the gene ends were 6 bases for V and 5 bases for J; bases not matched to a gene: 6. This CDR3 spans 13 amino acids. The CDR3 sequence: CASSQDRRYGYTF. Here the CDR3 DNA reads TGTGCCAGCAGCCAGGACAGGAGGTATGGCTACACCTTC.

The genes are TRBV28 and TRBJ2-3, with 7 bases matching TRBD1. The germline V gene has CDR1 MDHEN and CDR2 SYDVKM. This CDR3 comprises 16 residues. The trim removed 6 bases at V and 0 bases at J, leaving 9 bases unmatched. CDR3 DNA sequence: TGTGCCAGCAGCTTTGCAGGGGGAACTAGCACAGATACGCAGTATTTT. Encoded protein: CASSFAGGTSTDTQYF.

J is TRBJ2-7 and V is TRBV5-6; a possible D gene is TRBD1 (5 bases). The CDR3 spans 14 residues. Trimming stripped 1 base from V and 0 bases from J, with 8 bases between. Germline values: CDR1 SGHDT, CDR2 YYEEEE. In nucleotides, the CDR3 is TGTGCCAGCAGCTTGTTTCAGGGCTCCTACGAGCAGTACTTC. Its protein is CASSLFQGSYEQYF.

There are a few counts of this clonotype. The V gene is TRBV5-1, the J gene TRBJ2-2, with no clear D. In germline, CDR1 is SGHRS, CDR2 YFSETQ. V gave up 4 bases and J gave up 5 bases, with 6 bases separating them. CDR3 length: 12 amino acids. The CDR3, as DNA: TGCGCCAGCAGCGAACCGACCGGGGAGCTGTTTTTT. Translating it yields CASSEPTGELFF. The complete variable domain, with remaining parts taken from reference TRBV5-1 and TRBJ2-2, reads KAGVTQTPRYLIKTRGQQVTLSCSPISGHRSVSWYQQTPGQGLQFLFEYFSETQRNKGNFPGRFSGRQFSNSRSEMNVSTLELGDSALYLCASSEPTGELFFGEGSRLTVL.

The chain employs TRBV5-4 and TRBJ2-1, with TRBD2 identical over 11 bases. Germline V gene lookup returns CDR1 SGHNT and CDR2 YYREEE (reference sequence). The CDR3 has 20 amino acids. V shed 3 bases, J shed 0 bases, and the junction held 14 bases outside the gene matches. DNA of the CDR3: TGTGCCAGCAGCTCAGACCTCCTAGCGGGGGGCTACTCCTCCTACAATGAGCAGTTCTTC. This codes for CASSSDLLAGGYSSYNEQFF.

This clonotype was recorded a few times. The rearrangement joins TRBV2 to TRBJ1-5; perhaps TRBD1 as D (5 bases). Germline lookup yields CDR1 SNHLY and CDR2 FYNNEI. V was clipped by 4 bases and J by 1 base, with 8 bases between them. The CDR3 covers 14 residues. The CDR3 DNA reads as TGTGCCAGCAGTGTGGGGCAAAGCAATCAGCCCCAGCATTTT. Its translation is CASSVGQSNQPQHF.

This clonotype showed up just a few times. V usage is TRBV12-3 or TRBV12-4 and J usage is TRBJ1-3; no definite D call. The CDR3 has 15 amino acids. Trimming removed 1 base at V and 4 bases at J, with 11 bases between. The CDR3 is CASSLGPGVGNTIYF. The CDR3 DNA reads TGTGCCAGCAGTTTAGGTCCGGGAGTCGGAAACACCATATATTTT.

This clonotype was counted a few times. This chain joins TRBV25-1 and TRBJ1-2; D is unresolved. CDR1 MGHDK and CDR2 SYGVNS come from the germline V gene. CDR3 length equals 12 residues. The germline V and J ends were trimmed by 4 bases and 2 bases, with 5 bases remaining between them. The CDR3 region has the DNA TGTGCCAGCAGTGCGTACAACTATGGCTACACCTTC. This translates into CASSAYNYGYTF.

The table lists this clonotype with many counts. The rearrangement uses TRBV20-1 and TRBJ2-5, with 14 bases lining up with TRBD2. V gave up 2 bases and J gave up 4 bases; unmatched junction bases: 6. The CDR3 loop spans 16 amino acids. Germline assignment: CDR1 DFQATT and CDR2 SNEGSKA (reference sequence). The CDR3 loop is CSARLTSGGGTETQYF. CDR3 coding DNA: TGCAGTGCTAGACTGACTAGCGGGGGGGGAACAGAGACCCAGTACTTC.

This clonotype turned up a few times. V and J are TRBV28 and TRBJ2-7; 7 nucleotides line up with TRBD1. CDR1 and CDR2 from the germline V gene are MDHEN and SYDVKM. The CDR3 has 15 amino acids. The V segment lost 5 bases and the J segment 2 bases; nucleotides outside the gene matches: 9. The CDR3 DNA reads TGTGCCAGCAGTCCGGGACAGAGAAATACCTACGAGCAGTACTTC. This sequence encodes CASSPGQRNTYEQYF.

This clonotype was counted a few times. This chain uses TRBV7-2 with TRBJ1-2, with 7 bases identical to TRBD1. The germline CDR1 and CDR2 sequences are SGHTA and FQGNSA. The CDR3 runs 17 residues. V gave up 0 bases and J gave up 0 bases; unmatched junction bases: 7. The CDR3 nucleotides read TGTGCCAGCAGCTTAGCGGTGGGACAGACAGCTAACTATGGCTACACCTTC. Its translation is CASSLAVGQTANYGYTF.

This clonotype was counted many times. The CDR3 bases are TGTGCCAGCAGCTTGCAGATTTCTAGCTATGATGAGCAGTTCTTC. The encoded protein is CASSLQISSYDEQFF. The chain employs TRBV7-2 and TRBJ2-1; D is possibly TRBD2 (5 bases). Trimming took 3 bases from V and 8 from J, leaving 17 bases between them. Germline CDR1 reads SGHTA; CDR2 reads FQGNSA. The CDR3 has 15 residues.

This clonotype was seen only a few times. The chain couples TRBV11-1 to TRBJ2-1; no firm D call. Between the trimmed V and J ends, which lost 0 bases and 8 bases, there was a span of 11 bases. Germline lookup yields CDR1 SGHAT and CDR2 FQDESV (reference sequence). CDR3 length: 14 amino acids. The CDR3 sequence is CASSLARSDDEQFF. CDR3 in DNA: TGTGCCAGCAGCTTAGCGAGATCGGATGATGAGCAGTTCTTC.

The sample holds a few counts of this clonotype. The CDR3 coding sequence is TGCAGTGCCAGACAGGGATGGGAAAAACTGTTTTTT. This gives the protein CSARQGWEKLFF. The chain recombines TRBV20-1 with TRBJ1-4, with 7 bases that match TRBD1. CDR1 is DFQATT and CDR2 is SNEGSKA in the germline V gene (reference sequence). The CDR3 sequence is 12 residues long. J was trimmed by 8 bases and V by 6 bases; bases with no gene match: 6.

The sample holds a few counts of this clonotype. The chain has TRBV11-2 and TRBJ2-4, with 7 bases aligning to TRBD1. Trimming removed 2 bases from V and 4 bases from J; junction bases left unmatched: 5. The CDR3 is 15 amino acids. The germline V gene has CDR1 SGHAT and CDR2 FQNNGV. CDR3 sequence: CASSLRQGTKNIQYF. Written as DNA, the CDR3 is TGTGCCAGCAGCTTACGACAGGGCACAAAAAACATTCAGTACTTC.

The chain combines TRBV6-2 or TRBV6-3 with TRBJ2-1; TRBD1 aligns across 11 bases. Germline CDR1 MNHEY, CDR2 SVGEGT. There are 15 residues in the CDR3. J lost 4 bases, V lost 2 bases, and 1 base had no gene match. This CDR3 is CASSYGQGAYNEQFF. CDR3 in DNA: TGTGCCAGCAGTTACGGACAGGGGGCTTACAATGAGCAGTTCTTC.

This clonotype was observed a handful of times. The chain employs TRBV11-1 and TRBJ2-6, with D perhaps given as TRBD1 or TRBD2 (6 bases each). CDR1 SGHAT and CDR2 FQDESV come from the germline V gene (reference sequence). The CDR3 runs 19 residues. V shed 5 bases and J shed 2 bases, with 22 bases lying between them. CDR3 residues: CASSPSGYRVPPGANVLTF. CDR3 nucleotide sequence: TGTGCCAGCAGCCCGAGCGGGTACAGGGTTCCCCCTGGGGCCAACGTCCTGACTTTC.